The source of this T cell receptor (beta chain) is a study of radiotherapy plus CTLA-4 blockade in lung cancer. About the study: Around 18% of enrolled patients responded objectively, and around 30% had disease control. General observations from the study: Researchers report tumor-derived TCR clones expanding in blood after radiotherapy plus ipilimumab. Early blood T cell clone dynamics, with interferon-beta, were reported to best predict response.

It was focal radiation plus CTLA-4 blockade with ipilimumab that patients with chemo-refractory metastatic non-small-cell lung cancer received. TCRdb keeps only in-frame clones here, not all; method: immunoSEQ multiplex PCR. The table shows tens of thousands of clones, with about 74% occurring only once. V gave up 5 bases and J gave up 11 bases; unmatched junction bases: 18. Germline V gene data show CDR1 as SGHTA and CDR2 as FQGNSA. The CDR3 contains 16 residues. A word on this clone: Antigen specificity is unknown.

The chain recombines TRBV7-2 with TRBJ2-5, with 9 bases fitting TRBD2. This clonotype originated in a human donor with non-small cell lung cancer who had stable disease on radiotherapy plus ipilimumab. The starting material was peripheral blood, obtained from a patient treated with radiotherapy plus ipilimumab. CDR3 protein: CASSPGGASGAWEQYF. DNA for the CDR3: TGTGCCAGCAGCCCAGGGGGGGCTAGCGGGGCGTGGGAGCAGTACTTC.